These 8 T cell receptor beta chains were all obtained from the same sample, sequenced in a study of blood T cell repertoires in COVID-19. Libraries were prepared by immunoSEQ multiplex PCR; TCRdb keeps only in-frame clonotypes and omits some of them. The table includes about 75,000 clones, approximately 85% detected once. The sequencing sample was made of peripheral blood. These receptors originate from a woman of 80 years or more with active or convalescent COVID-19.

The gene calls are TRBV19 and TRBJ1-5, with 7 bases matching TRBD1. V lost 4 bases, J lost 4 bases, and 7 bases stayed unmatched. The V gene's germline CDR1 is LNHDA and CDR2 SQIVND (reference sequence). The CDR3 contains 15 residues. CDR3 region: CASSTRDSRNQPQHF. CDR3 coding DNA: TGTGCCAGTAGTACGCGGGACAGCCGGAATCAGCCCCAGCATTTT.

The chain combines TRBV18 with TRBJ2-1; D is ambiguous. CDR3 size: 13 residues. With 5 bases removed from V and 3 bases from J, the gap between germline ends came to 8 bases. In germline, CDR1 is KGHSH, CDR2 LQKENI. CDR3 sequence: CASSSGDYNEQFF. The CDR3 bases are TGTGCCAGCTCATCCGGAGACTACAATGAGCAGTTCTTC.

This chain links TRBV5-6 with TRBJ2-5, with 7 nucleotides matching TRBD1. This CDR3 has 15 residues. In germline, CDR1 is SGHDT, CDR2 YYEEEE. Trimming took 0 bases from V and 3 from J; bases not matched to a gene: 5. The CDR3 region is CASSLARQGKETQYF. The CDR3 DNA is TGTGCCAGCAGCTTGGCCCGACAGGGCAAAGAGACCCAGTACTTC.

This clone was seen only a few times. The rearrangement joins TRBV19 to TRBJ2-7; 8 nucleotides line up with TRBD1. The CDR3 extends over 13 amino acids. V gave up 6 bases and J gave up 2 bases; unmatched junction bases: 3. Germline CDR1 reads LNHDA; CDR2 reads SQIVND (reference sequence). The CDR3 region has the DNA TGTGCCAGTAGCCACAGGGGGACCTACGAGCAGTACTTC. This gives the protein CASSHRGTYEQYF.

This sequence joins TRBV27 and TRBJ1-6; a weak D match, TRBD1 (6 bases). Trimming cost V 6 bases and J 5 bases, with 17 bases left between them. Germline CDR1 and CDR2: MNHEY and SMNVEV (reference sequence). The CDR3 has 16 amino acids. The CDR3 DNA is TGTGCCAGCAGCGATTTAAGAACAGGGAATAATTCACCCCTCCACTTT. Its translation is CASSDLRTGNNSPLHF.

The gene calls are TRBV10-3 and TRBJ1-1, with D maybe TRBD1 (5 bases). V lost 4 bases and J lost 5, with 11 bases in between. There are 13 residues in the CDR3. Germline V gene data show CDR1 as ENHRY and CDR2 as SYGVKD. The CDR3 DNA is TGTGCCATCAGTGCAGGGAAAGGGACTGAAGCTTTCTTT. It encodes CAISAGKGTEAFF.

The CDR3 region has the DNA TGTGCCAGCAGCTTGCTACAGGGTGCGGAGGGCTACACCTTC. This codes for CASSLLQGAEGYTF. The V gene is TRBV5-8, the J gene TRBJ1-2, with D tentatively TRBD1 (6 bases). The CDR3 contains 14 residues. V was pared by 1 base and J by 8 bases, with 15 bases between. Per the germline V gene, CDR1 is SGHTS and CDR2 is YDEGEE. The full variable domain, in which reference TRBV5-8 and TRBJ1-2 provide the parts outside the CDR3, is EAGVTQSPTHLIKTRGQQATLRCSPISGHTSVYWYQQALGLGLQFLLWYDEGEERNRGNFPPRFSGRQFPNYSSELNVNALELEDSALYLCASSLLQGAEGYTFGSGTRLTVV.

This clone has just a few counts. This chain links TRBV7-9 with TRBJ2-7; TRBD1 might be the D (7 bases). Trimming removed 5 bases from V and 5 bases from J, with 19 bases in between. Germline CDR1 reads SEHNR; CDR2 reads FQNEAQ (reference sequence). The CDR3 has 15 residues. Here the CDR3 reads CASSRRGTGAHEQYF. CDR3 nucleotide sequence: TGTGCCAGCAGCCGGCGGGGTACAGGGGCGCACGAGCAGTACTTC.